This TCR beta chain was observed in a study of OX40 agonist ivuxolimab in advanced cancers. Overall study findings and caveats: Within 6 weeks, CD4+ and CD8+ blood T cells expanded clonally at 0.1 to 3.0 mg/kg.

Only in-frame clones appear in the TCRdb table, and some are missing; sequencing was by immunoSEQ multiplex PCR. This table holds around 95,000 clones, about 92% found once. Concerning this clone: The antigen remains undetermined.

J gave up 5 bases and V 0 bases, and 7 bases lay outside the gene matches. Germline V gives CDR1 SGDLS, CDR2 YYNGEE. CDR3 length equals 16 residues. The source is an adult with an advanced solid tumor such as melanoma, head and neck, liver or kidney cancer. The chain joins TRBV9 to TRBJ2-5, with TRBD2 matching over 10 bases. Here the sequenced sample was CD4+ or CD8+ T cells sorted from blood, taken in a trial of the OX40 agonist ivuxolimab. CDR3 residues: CASSVVPSGSGETQYF. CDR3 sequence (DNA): TGTGCCAGCAGCGTAGTTCCTAGCGGGAGTGGGGAGACCCAGTACTTC.